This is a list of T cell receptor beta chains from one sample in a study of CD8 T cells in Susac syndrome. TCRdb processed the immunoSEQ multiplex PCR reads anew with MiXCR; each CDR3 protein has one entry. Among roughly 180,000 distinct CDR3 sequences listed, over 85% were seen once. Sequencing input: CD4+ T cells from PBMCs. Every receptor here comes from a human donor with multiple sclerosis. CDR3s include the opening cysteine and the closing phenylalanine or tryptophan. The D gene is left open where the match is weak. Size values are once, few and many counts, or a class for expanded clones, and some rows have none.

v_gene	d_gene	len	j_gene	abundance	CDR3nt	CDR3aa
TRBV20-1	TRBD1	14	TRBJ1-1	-	TGCAGTGCTAGAGGGACAGGGGGAGGCACTGAAGCTTTCTTT	CSARGTGGGTEAFF
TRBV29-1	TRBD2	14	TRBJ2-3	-	TGCAGCGTTGATGGGGCGGGGGATGCAGATACGCAGTATTTT	CSVDGAGDADTQYF
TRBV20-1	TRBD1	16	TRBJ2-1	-	TGCAGTGCTAGAAGGCGGACAGGGCAACCCTACAATGAGCAGTTCTTC	CSARRRTGQPYNEQFF
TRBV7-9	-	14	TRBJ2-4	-	TGTGCCAGCAGCTTGGGGGGGCATTCGAACATTCAGTACTTC	CASSLGGHSNIQYF
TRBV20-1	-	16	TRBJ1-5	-	TGCAGTGCTGTTACCTTCGGGTCTGGGGACAATCAGCCCCAGCATTTT	CSAVTFGSGDNQPQHF
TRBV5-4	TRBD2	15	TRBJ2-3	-	TGTGCCAGCAGCTTAGTAGTAGCGGGGACAGATACGCAGTATTTT	CASSLVVAGTDTQYF
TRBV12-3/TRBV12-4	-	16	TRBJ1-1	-	TGTGCCAGCGGATCCGAACCCGGGACCGATGACACTGAAGCTTTCTTT	CASGSEPGTDDTEAFF
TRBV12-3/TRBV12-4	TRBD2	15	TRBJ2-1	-	TGTGCCAGCAGTTTAGGGACTAGCGGTTACAATGAGCAGTTCTTC	CASSLGTSGYNEQFF
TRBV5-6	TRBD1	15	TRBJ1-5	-	TGTGCCAGCAGCTATGTTGGGACAGACGATCAGCCCCAGCATTTT	CASSYVGTDDQPQHF
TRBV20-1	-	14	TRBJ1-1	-	TGCAGTGCTAGAAGGGCAGGAAAAAACACTGAAGCTTTCTTT	CSARRAGKNTEAFF
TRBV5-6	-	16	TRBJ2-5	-	TGTGCCAGCAGCCCGGAGGGTCGGGGGTACCAAGAGACCCAGTACTTC	CASSPEGRGYQETQYF
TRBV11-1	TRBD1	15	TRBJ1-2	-	TGTGCCAGCAGCTTAGTTGCCGGACAGGGGGCCGGCTACACCTTC	CASSLVAGQGAGYTF
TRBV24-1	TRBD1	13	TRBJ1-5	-	TGTGCCACCAGTGGACAGGGTGGTCAGCCCCAGCATTTT	CATSGQGGQPQHF
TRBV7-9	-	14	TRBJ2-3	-	TGTGCCAGCAGCTTAGGATCGGAGCTAGGTACGCAGTATTTT	CASSLGSELGTQYF
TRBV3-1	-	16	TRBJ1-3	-	TGTGCCAGCAGCCAAGTCGGGGGCTATGGTGGAAACACCATATATTTT	CASSQVGGYGGNTIYF
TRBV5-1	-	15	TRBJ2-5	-	TGCGCCAGCAGCTTGTACGGGGGAGTCCAAGAGACCCAGTACTTC	CASSLYGGVQETQYF
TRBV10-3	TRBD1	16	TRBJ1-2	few	TGTGCCATCAGTTCTACCCCGGGACAGGATAACTATGGCTACACCTTC	CAISSTPGQDNYGYTF
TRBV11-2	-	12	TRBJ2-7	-	TGTGCCAGTAGACGGGACGGCTACGAGCAGTACTTC	CASRRDGYEQYF
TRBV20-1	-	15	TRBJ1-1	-	TGCAGTGCAAGAGGGCTGGGGTCGGTGAACACTGAAGCTTTCTTT	CSARGLGSVNTEAFF
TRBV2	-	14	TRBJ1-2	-	TGTGCCAGCAGCGAGACGGGAGGGAACTATGGCTACACCTTC	CASSETGGNYGYTF
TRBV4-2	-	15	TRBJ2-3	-	TGTGCCAGCAGCCAAGGAGCCCAGAGCACAGATACGCAGTATTTT	CASSQGAQSTDTQYF
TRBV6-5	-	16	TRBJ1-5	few	TGTGCCAGCAGTTACTCGAGGGGGACGGGGAATCAGCCCCAGCATTTT	CASSYSRGTGNQPQHF
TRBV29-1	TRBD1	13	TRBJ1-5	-	TGCAGCGTTGGGGGACAGGTCGGTCAGCCCCAGCATTTT	CSVGGQVGQPQHF
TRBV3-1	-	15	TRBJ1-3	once	TGTGCCAGCAGCCAATCTTGGACAGAGGGAAACACCATATATTTT	CASSQSWTEGNTIYF
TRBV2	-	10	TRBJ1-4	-	TGTGCCAGCTCTTTGGAAAAACTGTTTTTT	CASSLEKLFF
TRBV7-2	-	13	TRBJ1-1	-	TGTGCCAGCAGCCCCCCAGGATATACTGAAGCTTTCTTT	CASSPPGYTEAFF
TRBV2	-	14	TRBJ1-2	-	TGTGCCAGCACCGAGACCCGGGCTAACTATGGCTACACCTTC	CASTETRANYGYTF
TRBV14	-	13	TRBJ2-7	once	TGTGCCAGCAGCCAGGGGCCAACCTACGAGCAGTACTTC	CASSQGPTYEQYF
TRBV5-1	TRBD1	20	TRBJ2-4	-	TGCGCCAGCAGCGACGGGACAGGGGGGCTAAACGTCAAAGCCAAAAACATTCAGTACTTC	CASSDGTGGLNVKAKNIQYF
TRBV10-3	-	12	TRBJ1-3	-	TGTGCCATCAGTGAGTCGCTAAACACCATATATTTT	CAISESLNTIYF
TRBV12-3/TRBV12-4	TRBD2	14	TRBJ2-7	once	TGTGCCAGCAGTCCTCGGGAGGACTCATACGAGCAGTACTTC	CASSPREDSYEQYF
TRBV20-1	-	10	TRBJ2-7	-	TGCAGCTTCTCGGGGTACGAGCAGTACTTC	CSFSGYEQYF
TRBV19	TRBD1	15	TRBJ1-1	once	TGTGCCAGTAGTATCTTACAGGGGGTGAACACTGAAGCTTTCTTT	CASSILQGVNTEAFF
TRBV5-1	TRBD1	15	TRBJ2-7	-	TGCGCCAGCAGCTCTTTTGGACAGGACTCCTACGAGCAGTACTTC	CASSSFGQDSYEQYF
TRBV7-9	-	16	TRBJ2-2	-	TGTGCCAGCAGCTTGGGAGCGGCGATGAACACCGGGGAGCTGTTTTTT	CASSLGAAMNTGELFF
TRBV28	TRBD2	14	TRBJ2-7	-	TGTGCCAGCAGTTCGGGGGGGAGTCCAGGCGAGCAGTACTTC	CASSSGGSPGEQYF
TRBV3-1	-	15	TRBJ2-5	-	TGTGCCAGCAGCCAAGGGAGAACGCCCCGAGAGACCCAGTACTTC	CASSQGRTPRETQYF
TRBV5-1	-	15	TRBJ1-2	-	TGCGCCAGCAGCTTGGACGGCAGGGAAGCCTATGGCTACACCTTC	CASSLDGREAYGYTF
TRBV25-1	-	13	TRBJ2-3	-	TGTGCCAGCAGTGTCAGGGGTGCAGATACGCAGTATTTT	CASSVRGADTQYF
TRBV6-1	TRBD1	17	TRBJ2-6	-	TGTGCCAGCAGAGCCGGGACAGCCAACTCTGGGGCCAACGTCCTGACTTTC	CASRAGTANSGANVLTF
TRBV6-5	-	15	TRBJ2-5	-	TGTGCCAGCAGTTACTCGGGATCGACGGGTGAGACCCAGTACTTC	CASSYSGSTGETQYF
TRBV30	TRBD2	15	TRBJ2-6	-	TGTGCCTGGAGTCGGGAGGCCGCTGGGGCCAACGTCCTGACTTTC	CAWSREAAGANVLTF
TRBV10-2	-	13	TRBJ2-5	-	TGCGCCAGCAGTGTGGGACTCAAAGAGACCCAGTACTTC	CASSVGLKETQYF
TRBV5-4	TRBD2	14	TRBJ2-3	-	TGTGCCAGCAGGAGCGGGAGGGTTGCAGATACGCAGTATTTT	CASRSGRVADTQYF
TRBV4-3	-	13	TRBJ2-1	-	TGCGCCAGCAGCAATCGGCAAACGGATGAGCAGTTCTTC	CASSNRQTDEQFF
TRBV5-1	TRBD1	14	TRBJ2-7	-	TGCGCCAGCAGCTTGACAGGGGGAAACGACGAGCAGTACTTC	CASSLTGGNDEQYF
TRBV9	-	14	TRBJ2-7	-	TGTGCCAGCAGCGTAGACCGGGGCCCCTACGAGCAGTACTTC	CASSVDRGPYEQYF
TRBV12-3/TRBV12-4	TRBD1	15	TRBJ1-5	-	TGTGCCAGCAGGCCGACAGGGGGCGGCAATCAGCCCCAGCATTTT	CASRPTGGGNQPQHF
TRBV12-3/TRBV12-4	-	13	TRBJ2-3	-	TGTGCCAGCAGTTTGCGGGACCGAGATACGCAGTATTTT	CASSLRDRDTQYF
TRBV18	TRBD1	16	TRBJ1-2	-	TGTGCCAGCTCACCACTTTCGTTCGCGGGACAGGAGGGCTACACCTTC	CASSPLSFAGQEGYTF
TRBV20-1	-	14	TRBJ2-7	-	TGCAGTGCTAGAGATTATATCAGAACCTACGAGCAGTACTTC	CSARDYIRTYEQYF
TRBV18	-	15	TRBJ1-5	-	TGTGCCAGCTCACCACTAGGAGGGCCAGGGCAGCCCCAGCATTTT	CASSPLGGPGQPQHF